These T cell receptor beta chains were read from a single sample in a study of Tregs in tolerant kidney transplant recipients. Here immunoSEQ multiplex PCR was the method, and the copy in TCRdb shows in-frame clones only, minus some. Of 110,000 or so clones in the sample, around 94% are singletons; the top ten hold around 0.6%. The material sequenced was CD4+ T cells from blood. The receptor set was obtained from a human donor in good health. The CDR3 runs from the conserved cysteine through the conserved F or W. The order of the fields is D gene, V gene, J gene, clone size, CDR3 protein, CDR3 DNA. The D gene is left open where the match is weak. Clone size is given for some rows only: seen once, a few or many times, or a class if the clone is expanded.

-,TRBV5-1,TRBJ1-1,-,CASSLTGNTEAFF,TGCGCCAGCAGCTTGACAGGGAACACTGAAGCTTTCTTT
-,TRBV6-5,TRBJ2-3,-,CASSYWGNTDTQYF,TGTGCCAGCAGTTACTGGGGGAATACAGATACGCAGTATTTT
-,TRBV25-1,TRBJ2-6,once,CASGRETGANVLTF,TGTGCCAGCGGTCGAGAGACTGGGGCCAACGTCCTGACTTTC
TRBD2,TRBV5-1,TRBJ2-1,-,CASSLRLSSGGYMNEQFF,TGCGCCAGCAGCTTACGATTGTCTAGCGGGGGGTATATGAATGAGCAGTTCTTC
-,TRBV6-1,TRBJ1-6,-,CASSQFGSPLHF,TGTGCCAGCAGCCAATTCGGGTCACCCCTCCACTTT
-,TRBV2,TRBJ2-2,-,CASRASGPGELFF,TGTGCCAGCAGGGCTTCGGGCCCCGGGGAGCTGTTTTTT
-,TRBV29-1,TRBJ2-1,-,CSVEGTKLGVSYNEQFF,TGCAGCGTTGAGGGGACAAAACTAGGGGTCTCCTACAATGAGCAGTTCTTC
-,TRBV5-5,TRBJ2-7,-,CASSLGPEGPYEQYF,TGTGCCAGCAGCTTGGGCCCCGAGGGTCCCTACGAGCAGTACTTC
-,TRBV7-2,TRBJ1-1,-,CASSLVGINTEAFF,TGTGCCAGCAGCTTAGTTGGCATCAACACTGAAGCTTTCTTT
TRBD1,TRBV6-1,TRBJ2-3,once,CASTSGQGTDTQYF,TGTGCCAGCACCTCGGGACAGGGGACAGATACGCAGTATTTT
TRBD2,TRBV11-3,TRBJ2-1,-,CASRSGGGEQFF,TGTGCCAGCAGGTCAGGCGGGGGTGAGCAGTTCTTC
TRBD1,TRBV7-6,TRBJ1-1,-,CASSLIGGQGATEAFF,TGTGCCAGCAGCTTAATAGGCGGACAGGGGGCGACTGAAGCTTTCTTT
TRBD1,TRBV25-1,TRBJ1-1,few,CASTRQGMTEAFF,TGTGCCAGCACCAGACAGGGGATGACTGAAGCTTTCTTT
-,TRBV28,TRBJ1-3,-,CASSFLSGNTIYF,TGTGCCAGCAGTTTCCTTTCTGGAAACACCATATATTTT
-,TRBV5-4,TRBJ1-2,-,CASSPSGARTNYGYTF,TGTGCCAGCAGCCCATCAGGGGCGAGGACTAACTATGGCTACACCTTC
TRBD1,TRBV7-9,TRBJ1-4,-,CASSQDRAAATNEKLFF,TGTGCCAGCAGCCAGGACAGGGCAGCTGCAACTAATGAAAAACTGTTTTTT
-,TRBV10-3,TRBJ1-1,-,CAISEEGEGTEAFF,TGTGCCATCAGTGAGGAAGGGGAAGGCACTGAAGCTTTCTTT
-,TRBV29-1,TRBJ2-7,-,CSVGGPGRGPFYEQYF,TGCAGCGTTGGCGGCCCGGGGCGGGGGCCCTTCTACGAGCAGTACTTC
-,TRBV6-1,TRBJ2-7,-,CASCLGGPSYEQYF,TGTGCCAGCTGCCTCGGGGGTCCCTCCTACGAGCAGTACTTC
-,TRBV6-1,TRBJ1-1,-,CASSAKSPSHMRGDTEAFF,TGTGCCAGCAGTGCGAAATCCCCTTCCCATATGCGGGGCGACACTGAAGCTTTCTTT
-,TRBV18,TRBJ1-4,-,CASSPRRVSTNEKLFF,TGTGCCAGCTCACCGAGGCGAGTTTCAACTAATGAAAAACTGTTTTTT
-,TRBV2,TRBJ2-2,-,CASSEGGGGLISTGELFF,TGTGCCAGCAGTGAAGGAGGGGGTGGGCTGATCAGCACCGGGGAGCTGTTTTTT
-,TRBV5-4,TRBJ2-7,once,CASSSGVAAYEQYF,TGTGCCAGCAGTTCCGGGGTAGCGGCATACGAGCAGTACTTC
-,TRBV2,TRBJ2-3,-,CASTKGGGSDTQYF,TGTGCCAGCACCAAGGGGGGAGGCTCGGATACGCAGTATTTT
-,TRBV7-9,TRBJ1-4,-,CASSPKGVSGEKLFF,TGTGCCAGCAGCCCGAAGGGGGTGAGTGGAGAAAAACTGTTTTTT
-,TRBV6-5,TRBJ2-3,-,CASSYRPSHSADTQYF,TGTGCCAGCAGTTACCGCCCGAGTCATTCAGCAGATACGCAGTATTTT
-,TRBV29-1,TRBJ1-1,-,CSTWTDEAFF,TGCAGCACCTGGACAGATGAAGCTTTCTTT
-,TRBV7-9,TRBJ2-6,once,CASSLQRTSGANVLTF,TGTGCCAGCAGCCTACAGCGTACCTCTGGGGCCAACGTCCTGACTTTC
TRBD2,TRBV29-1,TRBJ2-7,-,CSATGTSGSYEQYF,TGCAGCGCAACCGGGACTAGCGGCTCCTACGAGCAGTACTTC
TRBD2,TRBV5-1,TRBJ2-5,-,CASSLVIAGEGETQYF,TGCGCCAGCAGCTTGGTGATAGCGGGAGAGGGAGAGACCCAGTACTTC
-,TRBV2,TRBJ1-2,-,CASSGAGQNYGYTF,TGTGCCAGCAGCGGCGCGGGTCAGAACTATGGCTACACCTTC
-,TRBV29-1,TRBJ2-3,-,CSVGPLTTADTQYF,TGCAGCGTCGGCCCTCTGACGACAGCAGATACGCAGTATTTT
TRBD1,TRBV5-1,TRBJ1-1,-,CASSLGQGVVNTEAFF,TGCGCCAGCAGCTTGGGACAGGGGGTGGTGAACACTGAAGCTTTCTTT
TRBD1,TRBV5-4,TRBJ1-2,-,CASSLTGAYGYTF,TGTGCCAGCAGTCTTACAGGGGCCTATGGCTACACCTTC
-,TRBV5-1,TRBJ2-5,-,CASSPEGLDLETQYF,TGCGCCAGCAGCCCGGAGGGACTCGACCTAGAGACCCAGTACTTC
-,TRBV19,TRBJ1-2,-,CASSIWGDYGYTF,TGTGCCAGTAGTATTTGGGGAGACTATGGCTACACCTTC
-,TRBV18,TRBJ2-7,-,CASSPPGQPYEQYF,TGTGCCAGCTCACCACCGGGACAACCCTACGAGCAGTACTTC
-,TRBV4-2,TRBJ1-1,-,CASSQTQGVSTEAFF,TGTGCCAGCAGCCAAACCCAAGGGGTCAGCACTGAAGCTTTCTTT
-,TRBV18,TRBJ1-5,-,CASSPRGLSNQPQHF,TGTGCCAGCTCACCACGAGGTCTTAGCAATCAGCCCCAGCATTTT
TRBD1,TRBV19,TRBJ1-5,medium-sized,CASSIEWTGVDSNQPQHF,TGTGCCAGTAGTATCGAGTGGACAGGGGTCGATAGCAATCAGCCCCAGCATTTT
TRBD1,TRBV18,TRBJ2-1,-,CASSPGQANEQFF,TGTGCCAGCTCACCTGGACAGGCGAATGAGCAGTTCTTC
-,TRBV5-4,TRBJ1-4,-,CASSSPGVTNEKLFF,TGTGCCAGCAGCTCCCCGGGAGTAACTAATGAAAAACTGTTTTTT
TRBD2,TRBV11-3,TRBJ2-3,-,CASSRSGWAAGSADTQYF,TGTGCCAGCAGCCGATCCGGGTGGGCAGCGGGAAGCGCAGATACGCAGTATTTT
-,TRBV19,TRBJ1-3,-,CASSLGLSGNTIYF,TGTGCCAGTAGCTTGGGGTTGTCTGGAAACACCATATATTTT
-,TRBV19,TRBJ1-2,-,CASRPKGARYGYTF,TGTGCCAGCCGACCCAAAGGGGCTCGGTATGGCTACACCTTC
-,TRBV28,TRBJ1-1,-,CASSLIRNTEAFF,TGTGCCAGCAGTTTAATCCGGAACACTGAAGCTTTCTTT
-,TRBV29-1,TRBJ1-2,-,CSVEVPPSLYGYTF,TGCAGCGTTGAGGTACCCCCGAGCTTATATGGCTACACCTTC
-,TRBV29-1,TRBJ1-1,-,CSGWDPEGGNTEAFF,TGCAGCGGGTGGGATCCGGAGGGTGGGAACACTGAAGCTTTCTTT
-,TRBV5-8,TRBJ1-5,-,CASSSGRVRNQPQHF,TGTGCCAGCAGTTCCGGGAGGGTTCGCAATCAGCCCCAGCATTTT
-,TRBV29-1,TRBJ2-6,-,CSVDPRMREFHSGANVLTF,TGCAGCGTTGATCCTCGGATGAGGGAGTTCCACTCTGGGGCCAACGTCCTGACTTTC
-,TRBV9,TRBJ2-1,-,CASSSHRSSYNEQFF,TGTGCCAGCAGCTCCCACAGGAGCTCCTACAATGAGCAGTTCTTC